The T cell receptor beta chain described here comes from a study of radiotherapy plus CTLA-4 blockade in lung cancer (dated by TCRdb to between 2017 and 2018). Regarding the study in general: Among enrolled patients, under 20% had an objective response and 31% reached disease control. Study-wide conclusions, independent of this receptor: The strongest predictors of response, as reported, were early dynamic changes in blood T cell clones along with a rise in serum interferon-beta after radiation. After treatment with radiotherapy and ipilimumab, TCR clones that originated in tumors expanded in peripheral blood.

There are 15 amino acids in the CDR3, from cysteine to phenylalanine inclusive. Only CDR3 DNA is held: 45 bases, read in frame from base 1. Trimming takes 3 bases off V and 4 bases off J; junction bases not matched to a gene: 2. The germline V gene yields SGHAT for CDR1 and FQNNGV for CDR2. A note on this clone: This receptor's antigen is unknown. No clone much larger than this one lies a single base away; base qualities are absent.

The method behind the library was the immunoSEQ multiplex PCR assay. TCRdb obtained this table from immuneACCESS and retained in-frame rearrangements with V and J assigned. These tables miss some clones; where compared with another copy, unresolved V genes account for less than half of the shortfall, and the remainder is unexplained. This sample gives 55,000 to 80,000 clones in total; 78% of them show up just once. The ten largest clones add up to around 7% of the sample. The study tested focal radiation therapy combined with CTLA-4 blockade (ipilimumab) in patients with chemo-refractory metastatic non-small-cell lung cancer.

The material sequenced was peripheral blood, taken from a patient treated with radiotherapy plus ipilimumab. The chain joins TRBV11-2 to TRBJ2-2; TRBD2 aligns with 10 central bases. The sequence came from a human donor with non-small cell lung cancer who had a complete response to radiotherapy plus ipilimumab. The CDR3 sequence is CASSLGLASTGELFF. DNA sequence: TGTGCCAGCAGCTTGGGACTAGCGAGCACCGGGGAGCTGTTTTTT.